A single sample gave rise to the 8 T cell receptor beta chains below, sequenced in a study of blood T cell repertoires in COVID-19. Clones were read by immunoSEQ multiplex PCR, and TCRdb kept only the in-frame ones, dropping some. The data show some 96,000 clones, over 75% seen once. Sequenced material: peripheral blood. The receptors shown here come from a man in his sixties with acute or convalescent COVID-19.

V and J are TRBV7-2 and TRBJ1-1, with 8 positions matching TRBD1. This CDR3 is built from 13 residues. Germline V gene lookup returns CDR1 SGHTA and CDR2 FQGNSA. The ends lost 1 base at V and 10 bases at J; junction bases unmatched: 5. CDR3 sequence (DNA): TGTGCCAGCAGCTTAGTCTCAGGACAGGGAGCTTTCTTT. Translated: CASSLVSGQGAFF.

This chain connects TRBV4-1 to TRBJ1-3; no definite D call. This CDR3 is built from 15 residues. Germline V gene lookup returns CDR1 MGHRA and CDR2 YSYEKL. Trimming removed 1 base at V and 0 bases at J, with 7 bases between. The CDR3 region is CASSQVVFSGNTIYF. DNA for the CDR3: TGCGCCAGCAGCCAAGTCGTCTTCTCTGGAAACACCATATATTTT.

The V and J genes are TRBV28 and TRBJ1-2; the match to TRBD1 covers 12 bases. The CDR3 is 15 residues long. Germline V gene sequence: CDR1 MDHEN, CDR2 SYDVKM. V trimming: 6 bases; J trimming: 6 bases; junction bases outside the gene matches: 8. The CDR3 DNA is TGTGCCAGCAGGGTTTTGGGACAGGGGGCGGATGGCTACACCTTC. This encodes CASRVLGQGADGYTF.

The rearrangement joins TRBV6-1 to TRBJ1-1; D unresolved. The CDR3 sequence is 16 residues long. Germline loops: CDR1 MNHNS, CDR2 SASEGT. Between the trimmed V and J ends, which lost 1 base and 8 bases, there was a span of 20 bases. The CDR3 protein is CASSEGNGLENGEAFF. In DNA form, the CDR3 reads TGTGCCAGCAGTGAAGGGAACGGTTTAGAAAACGGGGAAGCTTTCTTT.

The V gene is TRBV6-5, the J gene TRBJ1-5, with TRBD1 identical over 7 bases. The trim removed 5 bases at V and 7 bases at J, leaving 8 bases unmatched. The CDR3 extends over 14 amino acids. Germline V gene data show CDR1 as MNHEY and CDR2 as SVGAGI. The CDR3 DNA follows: TGTGCCAGCAGTCCGACAGGGTTGGGACAGCCCCAGCATTTT. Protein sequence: CASSPTGLGQPQHF.

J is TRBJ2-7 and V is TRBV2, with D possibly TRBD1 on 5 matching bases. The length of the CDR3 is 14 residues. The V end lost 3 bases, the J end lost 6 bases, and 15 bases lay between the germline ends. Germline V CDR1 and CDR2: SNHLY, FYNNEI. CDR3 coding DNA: TGTGCCAGCAGTGACGGGTGGGAAGGGGCCGAGCAGTACGTC. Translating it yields CASSDGWEGAEQYV.

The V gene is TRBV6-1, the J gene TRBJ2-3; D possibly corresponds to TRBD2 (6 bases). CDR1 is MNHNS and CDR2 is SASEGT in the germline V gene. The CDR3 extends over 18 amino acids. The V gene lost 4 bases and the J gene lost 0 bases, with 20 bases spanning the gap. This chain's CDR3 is CASSVRAVGGTSTDTQYF. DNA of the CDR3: TGTGCCAGCAGTGTTAGGGCAGTCGGGGGAACTAGCACAGATACGCAGTATTTT.

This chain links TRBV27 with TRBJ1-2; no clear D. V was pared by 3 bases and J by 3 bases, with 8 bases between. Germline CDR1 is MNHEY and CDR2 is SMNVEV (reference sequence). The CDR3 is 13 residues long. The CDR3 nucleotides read TGTGCCAGCAGTTTTTCAGAGGACTATGGCTACACCTTC. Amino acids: CASSFSEDYGYTF.